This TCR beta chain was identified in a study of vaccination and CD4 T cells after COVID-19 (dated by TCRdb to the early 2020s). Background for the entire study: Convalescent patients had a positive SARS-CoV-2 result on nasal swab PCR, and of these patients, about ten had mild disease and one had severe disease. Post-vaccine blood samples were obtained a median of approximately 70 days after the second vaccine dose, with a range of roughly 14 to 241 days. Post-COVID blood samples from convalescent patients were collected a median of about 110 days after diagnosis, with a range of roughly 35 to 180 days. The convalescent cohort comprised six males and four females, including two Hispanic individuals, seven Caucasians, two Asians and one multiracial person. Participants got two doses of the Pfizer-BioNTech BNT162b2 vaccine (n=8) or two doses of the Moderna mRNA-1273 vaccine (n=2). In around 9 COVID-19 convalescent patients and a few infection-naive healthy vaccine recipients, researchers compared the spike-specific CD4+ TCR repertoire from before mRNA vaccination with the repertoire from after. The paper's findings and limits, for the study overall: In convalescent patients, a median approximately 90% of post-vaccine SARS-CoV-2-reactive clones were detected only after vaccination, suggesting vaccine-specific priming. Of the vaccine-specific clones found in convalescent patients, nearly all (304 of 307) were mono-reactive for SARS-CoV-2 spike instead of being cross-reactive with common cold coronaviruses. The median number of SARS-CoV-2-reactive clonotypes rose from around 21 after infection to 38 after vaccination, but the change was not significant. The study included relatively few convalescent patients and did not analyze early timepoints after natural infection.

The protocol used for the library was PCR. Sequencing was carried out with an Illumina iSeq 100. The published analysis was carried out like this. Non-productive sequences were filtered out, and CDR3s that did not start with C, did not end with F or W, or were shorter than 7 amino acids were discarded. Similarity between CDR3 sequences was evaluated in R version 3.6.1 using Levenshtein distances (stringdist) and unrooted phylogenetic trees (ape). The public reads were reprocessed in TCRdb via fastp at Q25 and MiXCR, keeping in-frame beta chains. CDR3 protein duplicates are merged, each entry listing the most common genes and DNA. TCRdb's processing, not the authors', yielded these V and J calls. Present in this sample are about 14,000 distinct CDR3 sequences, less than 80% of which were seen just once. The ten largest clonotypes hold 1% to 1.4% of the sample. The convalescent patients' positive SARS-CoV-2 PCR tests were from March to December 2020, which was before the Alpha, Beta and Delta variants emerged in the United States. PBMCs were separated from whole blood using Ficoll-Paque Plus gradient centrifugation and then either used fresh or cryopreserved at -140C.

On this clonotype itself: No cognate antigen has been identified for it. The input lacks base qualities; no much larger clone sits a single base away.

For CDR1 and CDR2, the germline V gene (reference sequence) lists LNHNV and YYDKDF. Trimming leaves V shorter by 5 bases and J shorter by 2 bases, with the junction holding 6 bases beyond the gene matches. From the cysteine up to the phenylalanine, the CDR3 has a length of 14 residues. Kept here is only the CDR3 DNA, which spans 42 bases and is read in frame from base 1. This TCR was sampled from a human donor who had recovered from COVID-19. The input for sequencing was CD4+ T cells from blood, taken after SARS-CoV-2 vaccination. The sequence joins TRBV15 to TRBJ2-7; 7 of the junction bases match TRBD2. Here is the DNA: TGTGCCACCAGCGGAGGACTAGGTCCCTACGAGCAGTACTTC. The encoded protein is CATSGGLGPYEQYF. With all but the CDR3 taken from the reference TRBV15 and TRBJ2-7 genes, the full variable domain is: DAMVIQNPRYQVTQFGKPVTLSCSQTLNHNVMYWYQQKSSQAPKLLFHYYDKDFNNEADTPDNFQSRRPNTSFCFLDIRSPGLGDTAMYLCATSGGLGPYEQYFGPGTRLTVT.